Listed here are 26 T cell receptor beta chains from one sample, sequenced in a study of persistence of HIV-infected CD4 T cells. The immunoSEQ assay was version 4, run in survey mode. Only in-frame clones appear in the TCRdb table, and some are missing; sequencing was by immunoSEQ multiplex PCR. This sample has tens of thousands of clones, with roughly four fifths found just once. Cells were stimulated with overlapping HIV-1 Gag 15-mer peptides. Sorted nonresponding memory CD4+ T cells were CD40L-negative, CD69-negative, CD45RO-high. These TCRs are of unknown antigen specificity. The material sequenced was CD4+ T cells sorted from PBMCs after roughly 18-hour stimulation, taken from a patient who received antiretroviral therapy. All receptors derive from an adult woman with HIV who was CMV-seropositive.

The rearrangement uses TRBV28 and TRBJ2-7; TRBD1 aligns across 10 bases. This CDR3 spans 15 amino acids. The germline gives CDR1 MDHEN, CDR2 SYDVKM. V shed 5 bases, J shed 7 bases, and the junction held 11 bases outside the gene matches. For the CDR3, the DNA is TGTGCCAGCAGTACGCCGGGACAGGGGCAGAGGGAGCAGTACTTC. The encoded protein is CASSTPGQGQREQYF.

The chain links TRBV12-5 to TRBJ2-3, with D possibly matching TRBD2 (5 bases). V lost 6 bases to trimming and J lost 0 bases, with 7 bases between them. The length of the CDR3 is 13 residues. Per the germline V gene, CDR1 is LGHNT and CDR2 is FRNRAP. The chain's CDR3 is CASGSGSTDTQYF. The CDR3 nucleotides are TGTGCTAGTGGAAGCGGTAGCACAGATACGCAGTATTTT.

This chain connects TRBV28 to TRBJ1-2, with TRBD1 as a possible D gene (6 bases). Germline lookup yields CDR1 MDHEN and CDR2 SYDVKM. This CDR3 is 15 amino acids long. Trimming cost V 7 bases and J 4 bases, with 19 bases left between them. The DNA for the CDR3 is TGTGCCAGCAACGTCCGCAGGGGCATAGGCTATGGCTACACCTTC. It specifies CASNVRRGIGYGYTF.

The chain joins TRBV7-2 to TRBJ1-4; 8 bases are a match to TRBD1. This CDR3 is built from 19 residues. The J segment lost 3 bases and the V segment lost 1 base, leaving 13 bases of the junction unmatched. Germline CDR1 SGHTA, CDR2 FQGNSA. CDR3 residues: CASSLGQGARILSNEKLFF. The CDR3 nucleotides are TGTGCCAGCAGCTTAGGCCAGGGGGCTAGAATTTTATCTAATGAAAAACTGTTTTTT.

The genes are TRBV7-8 and TRBJ2-3; D possibly uses TRBD1 or TRBD2 (7 bases each). The germline V gene has CDR1 SGHVS and CDR2 FQNEAQ. The V end was cut by 7 bases, the J end by 0 bases, with 17 bases between. This CDR3 comprises 16 residues. CDR3 in amino acids: CASTGGGTTSTDTQYF. The CDR3 DNA reads TGTGCCAGCACAGGGGGGGGAACAACTAGCACAGATACGCAGTATTTT.

CDR3 sequence (DNA): TGCGCCAGCAGCCAAGATAGTACGTTCACAGATACGCAGTATTTT. Translation: CASSQDSTFTDTQYF. The gene calls are TRBV4-3 and TRBJ2-3; D not certain. Germline-derived CDR1 and CDR2 are LGHNA and YSLEER. The CDR3 is made up of 15 amino acids. V lost 0 bases, J lost 2 bases, and 9 bases lay in between.

The genes are TRBV30 and TRBJ2-5, with TRBD2 identical over 9 bases. The CDR3 is 16 residues long. Trimming removed 1 base from V and 0 bases from J; junction bases left unmatched: 6. Per the germline V gene, CDR1 is GTSNPN and CDR2 is SVGIG (reference sequence). DNA of the CDR3: TGTGCCTGGAGTGGCGGACTAGCGAGGTACCAAGAGACCCAGTACTTC. Translated: CAWSGGLARYQETQYF.

CDR3 sequence reads: CSVPGQGDYGYTF. CDR3 coding DNA: TGCAGCGTGCCGGGACAGGGTGACTATGGCTACACCTTC. This chain connects TRBV29-1 to TRBJ1-2; TRBD1 agrees at 9 bases. From germline, CDR1 is SQVTM and CDR2 ANQGSEA. The V gene end was trimmed by 6 bases and the J gene end by 3 bases; junction bases not matched to a gene: 5. There are 13 residues in the CDR3. Filled out from reference TRBV29-1 and TRBJ1-2, the complete variable domain reads SAVISQKPSRDICQRGTSLTIQCQVDSQVTMMFWYRQQPGQSLTLIATANQGSEATYESGFVIDKFPISRPNLTFSTLTVSNMSPEDSSIYLCSVPGQGDYGYTFGSGTRLTVV.

The chain has TRBV7-3 and TRBJ1-1; D uncertain. With 3 bases removed from V and 0 bases from J, the gap between germline ends came to 5 bases. Germline-derived CDR1 and CDR2 are SGHTA and FQGTGA. There are 13 residues in the CDR3. CDR3 region: CASSFVLNTEAFF. The CDR3 DNA sequence: TGTGCCAGCAGCTTCGTACTGAACACTGAAGCTTTCTTT.

This sequence joins TRBV19 and TRBJ2-7, with TRBD2 as a possible D gene (5 bases). The V gene's germline CDR1 is LNHDA and CDR2 SQIVND (reference sequence). The CDR3 consists of 12 residues. V gave up 3 bases and J gave up 7 bases, with 10 bases separating them. The CDR3 nucleotides are TGTGCCAGTAGTATTAGTCGAGGGGAGCAGTACTTC. Its translation: CASSISRGEQYF. Looking up the rest from reference TRBV19 and TRBJ2-7 gives the full variable domain: DGGITQSPKYLFRKEGQNVTLSCEQNLNHDAMYWYRQDPGQGLRLIYYSQIVNDFQKGDIAEGYSVSREKKESFPLTVTSAQKNPTAFYLCASSISRGEQYFGPGTRLTVT.

The chain couples TRBV2 to TRBJ2-3, with 10 bases aligning to TRBD2. Germline V CDR1 and CDR2: SNHLY, FYNNEI. The V segment lost 6 bases and the J segment 8 bases; nucleotides outside the gene matches: 8. The CDR3 has 14 amino acids. The CDR3 sequence is CASRGLAVGGTQYF. As DNA, the CDR3 is TGTGCCAGCAGAGGACTAGCGGTGGGGGGTACGCAGTATTTT.

This rearrangement joins TRBV19 to TRBJ1-5; no clear D. V was cut by 7 bases and J by 1 base, with 14 bases left in between. CDR1 and CDR2 from the germline V gene are LNHDA and SQIVND (reference sequence). The CDR3 runs to 15 residues. For the CDR3, the DNA is TGTGCCAGTAACCGGGGAGGAGGGAGCAATCAGCCCCAGCATTTT. Translation gives CASNRGGGSNQPQHF.

The chain joins TRBV7-9 to TRBJ2-2; D might be TRBD1 (5 bases). Trimming pared 5 bases from V and 1 base from J, leaving 14 bases between. The CDR3 sequence is 16 residues long. CDR1 SEHNR and CDR2 FQNEAQ come from the germline V gene (reference sequence). The CDR3 loop reads CASSRTRQRNTGELFF. The CDR3 nucleotides read TGTGCCAGCAGCCGGACCCGACAGAGGAACACCGGGGAGCTGTTTTTT.

CDR3 residues: CASSLGGGGANTRHNEQFF. The CDR3 DNA reads as TGTGCCAGCAGCTTAGGAGGAGGTGGGGCAAACACCCGCCACAATGAGCAGTTCTTC. The chain couples TRBV7-6 to TRBJ2-1, with D perhaps TRBD1 or TRBD2 (5 bases each). The CDR3 runs to 19 residues. Between the trimmed V and J ends, which lost 1 base and 5 bases, there was a span of 24 bases. The germline CDR1 and CDR2 sequences are SGHVS and FNYEAQ.

The chain has TRBV21-1 and TRBJ2-3; the DNA was not used to check the table's D call, TRBD1. TRBV21-1 counts as a pseudogene. The CDR3 is made up of 15 amino acids. CDR3 in DNA: TGTGCCAAAACGCCTGGCCCCCCTAGCACAGATACGCAGTATTTT. Its protein product is CAKTPGPPSTDTQYF.

The gene calls are TRBV6-2 or TRBV6-3 and TRBJ1-5; the D is unclear. Trimming took off 2 bases at V and 4 bases at J, with 18 bases between the two ends. The CDR3 sequence is 17 residues long. CDR1 and CDR2 (germline): MNHEY, SVGEGT. The chain's CDR3 is CASSYLLLGFTNQPQHF. For the CDR3, the DNA is TGTGCCAGCAGTTACCTCCTCCTCGGCTTTACGAATCAGCCCCAGCATTTT.

This rearrangement joins TRBV6-5 to TRBJ1-1; D uncertain. V lost 4 bases and J 1 base, leaving 7 bases between the germline ends. The CDR3 consists of 13 residues. Germline values: CDR1 MNHEY, CDR2 SVGAGI. CDR3 DNA sequence: TGTGCCAGCAGTTTCCCAGGGAACACTGAAGCTTTCTTT. As protein: CASSFPGNTEAFF.

The gene calls are TRBV4-3 and TRBJ1-4; D gene unclear. Per the germline V gene, CDR1 is LGHNA and CDR2 is YSLEER. V lost 4 bases and J lost 8, with 14 bases in between. This CDR3 spans 14 amino acids. The chain's CDR3 is CASSPNYLREKLFF. The CDR3 DNA reads as TGCGCCAGCAGCCCGAATTACCTGAGAGAAAAACTGTTTTTT.

This chain joins TRBV27 and TRBJ2-5, with TRBD1 identical over 9 bases. Unmatched junction bases numbered 8, after V lost 4 bases and J lost 5 bases. This CDR3 spans 15 amino acids. The germline V gene has CDR1 MNHEY and CDR2 SMNVEV (reference sequence). CDR3 nucleotides: TGTGCCAGCAGTTCCCCAACAGGGGGCGCGGAGACCCAGTACTTC. Protein sequence: CASSSPTGGAETQYF.

The chain couples TRBV20-1 to TRBJ1-1; D is uncertain. The germline gives CDR1 DFQATT, CDR2 SNEGSKA (reference sequence). CDR3 size: 11 residues. Trimming left V 4 bases short and J 1 base short, with 4 bases between. The CDR3 is CSAKKNTEAFF. In DNA form, the CDR3 reads TGCAGTGCTAAGAAGAACACTGAAGCTTTCTTT.

The chain links TRBV7-2 to TRBJ1-2; 9 nucleotides line up with TRBD1. The length of the CDR3 is 16 residues. V lost 2 bases and J lost 6; bases outside the gene matches: 10. Germline CDR1 and CDR2: SGHTA and FQGNSA. CDR3 sequence (DNA): TGTGCCAGCAGCTTAATGGTCGGACAGGGGTTACATGGCTACACCTTC. Its translation: CASSLMVGQGLHGYTF.

This clone appeared a single time. The rearrangement joins TRBV5-1 to TRBJ2-7; no reliable D call. The CDR3 has 14 amino acids. Germline V gene data show CDR1 as SGHRS and CDR2 as YFSETQ. V lost 2 bases, J lost 7 bases, and 16 bases lay in between. Here the CDR3 reads CASSLRTVDLEQYF. The CDR3 DNA follows: TGCGCCAGCAGCTTAAGGACGGTAGATCTGGAGCAGTACTTC.

The chain is built from TRBV3-1 (or the pseudogene TRBV3-2) and TRBJ2-1; 14 bases match TRBD2. Germline V CDR1 and CDR2: LGHDT, YNNKEL (reference sequence). The CDR3 is 16 residues long. V was pared by 0 bases and J by 12 bases, with 7 bases of the junction left unmatched. The CDR3 sequence is CASSQEGLAGVWRQFF. The CDR3, as DNA: TGTGCCAGCAGCCAAGAGGGACTAGCGGGGGTGTGGCGGCAGTTCTTC.

The chain joins TRBV7-6 to TRBJ2-1, with D perhaps TRBD1 (5 bases). This CDR3 has 14 residues. Germline V gene sequence: CDR1 SGHVS, CDR2 FNYEAQ. Trimming removed 1 base from V and 4 bases from J, with 8 bases in between. CDR3 sequence reads: CASSLEGQYNEQFF. The CDR3, as DNA: TGTGCCAGCAGCTTAGAGGGGCAGTACAATGAGCAGTTCTTC.

The gene calls are TRBV7-3 and TRBJ2-1, with D perhaps TRBD1 or TRBD2 (5 bases each). CDR1 and CDR2 (germline): SGHTA, FQGTGA. The CDR3 is made up of 16 amino acids. The germline V and J ends were trimmed by 0 bases and 2 bases, with 11 bases remaining between them. CDR3 sequence reads: CASSLTGVVPYNEQFF. The CDR3 DNA reads TGTGCCAGCAGCTTAACGGGGGTAGTGCCCTACAATGAGCAGTTCTTC.

This clone is a singleton in its sample. The rearrangement joins TRBV27 to TRBJ1-1; D is unclear. V was cut by 3 bases and J by 4 bases, with 12 bases left in between. Germline V gives CDR1 MNHEY, CDR2 SMNVEV (reference sequence). CDR3 size: 14 residues. CDR3 loop: CASSFGVTRTEAFF. In DNA form, the CDR3 reads TGTGCCAGCAGTTTCGGGGTAACTCGCACTGAAGCTTTCTTT.